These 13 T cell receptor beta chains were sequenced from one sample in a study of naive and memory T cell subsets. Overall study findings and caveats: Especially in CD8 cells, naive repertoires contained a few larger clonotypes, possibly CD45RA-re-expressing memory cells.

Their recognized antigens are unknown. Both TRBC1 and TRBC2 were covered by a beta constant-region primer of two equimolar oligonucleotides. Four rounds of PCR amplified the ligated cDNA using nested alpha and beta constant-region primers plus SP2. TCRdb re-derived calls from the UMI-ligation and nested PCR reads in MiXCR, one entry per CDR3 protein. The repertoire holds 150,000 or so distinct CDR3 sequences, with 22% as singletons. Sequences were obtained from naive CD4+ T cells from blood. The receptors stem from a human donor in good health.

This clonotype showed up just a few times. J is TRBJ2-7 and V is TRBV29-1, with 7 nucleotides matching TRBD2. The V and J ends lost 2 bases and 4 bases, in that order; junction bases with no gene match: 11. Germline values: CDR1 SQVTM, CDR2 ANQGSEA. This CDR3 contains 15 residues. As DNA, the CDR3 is TGCAGCGTTGAAACTACTAGCGAGCGTGATTACGAGCAGTACTTC. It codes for CSVETTSERDYEQYF.

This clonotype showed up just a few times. The DNA of the CDR3 is TGCGCCAGCAGCCGGGGAGGTCGGGGTGCCACGCGCGGGGATACGCAGTATTTT. Amino acid sequence: CASSRGGRGATRGDTQYF. The gene calls are TRBV5-1 and TRBJ2-3; D is perhaps TRBD2 (6 bases). CDR1 SGHRS and CDR2 YFSETQ come from the germline V gene. CDR3 length equals 18 residues. Trimming shortened V by 4 bases and J by 6 bases, and 27 bases separated the two germline ends.

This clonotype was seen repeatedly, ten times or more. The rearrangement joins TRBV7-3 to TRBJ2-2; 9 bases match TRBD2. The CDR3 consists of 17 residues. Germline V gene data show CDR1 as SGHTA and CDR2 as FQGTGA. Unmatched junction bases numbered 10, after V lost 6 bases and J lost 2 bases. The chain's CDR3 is CASRKLAGQSNTGELFF. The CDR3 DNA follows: TGTGCCAGCAGGAAACTAGCGGGTCAATCAAACACCGGGGAGCTGTTTTTT.

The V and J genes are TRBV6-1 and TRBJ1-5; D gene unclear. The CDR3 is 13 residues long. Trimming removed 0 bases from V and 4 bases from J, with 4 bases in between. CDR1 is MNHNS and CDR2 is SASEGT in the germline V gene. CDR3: CASSEALNQPQHF. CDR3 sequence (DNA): TGTGCCAGCAGTGAAGCCCTGAATCAGCCCCAGCATTTT.

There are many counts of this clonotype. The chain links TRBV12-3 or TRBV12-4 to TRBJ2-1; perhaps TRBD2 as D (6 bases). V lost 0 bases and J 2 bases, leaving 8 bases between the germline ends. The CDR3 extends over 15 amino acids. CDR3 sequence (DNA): TGTGCCAGCAGTTTAGCGGGAGGCCCCTACAATGAGCAGTTCTTC. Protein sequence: CASSLAGGPYNEQFF.

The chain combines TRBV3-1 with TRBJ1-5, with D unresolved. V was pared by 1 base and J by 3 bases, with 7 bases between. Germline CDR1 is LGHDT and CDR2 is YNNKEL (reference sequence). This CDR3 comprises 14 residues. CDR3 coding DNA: TGTGCCAGCAGCCAAGGGGGTAACAATCAGCCCCAGCATTTT. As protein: CASSQGGNNQPQHF.

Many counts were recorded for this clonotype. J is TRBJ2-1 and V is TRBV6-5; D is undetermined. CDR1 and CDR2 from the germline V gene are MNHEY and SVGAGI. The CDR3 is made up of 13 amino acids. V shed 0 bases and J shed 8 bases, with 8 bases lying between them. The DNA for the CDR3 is TGTGCCAGCAGTTACTCGATTTCCCATGAGCAGTTCTTC. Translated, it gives CASSYSISHEQFF.

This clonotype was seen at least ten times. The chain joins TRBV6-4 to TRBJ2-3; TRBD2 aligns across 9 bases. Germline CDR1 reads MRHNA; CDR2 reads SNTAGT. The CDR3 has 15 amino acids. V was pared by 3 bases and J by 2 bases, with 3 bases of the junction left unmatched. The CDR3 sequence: CASSDTSGYTDTQYF. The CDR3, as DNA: TGTGCCAGCAGTGATACTAGCGGGTACACAGATACGCAGTATTTT.

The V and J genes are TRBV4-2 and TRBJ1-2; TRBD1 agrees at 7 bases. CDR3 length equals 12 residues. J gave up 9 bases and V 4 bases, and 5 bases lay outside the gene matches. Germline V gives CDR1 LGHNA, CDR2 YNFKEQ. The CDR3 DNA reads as TGTGCCAGCAGCCCGACAGGGCGACGCTACACCTTC. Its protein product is CASSPTGRRYTF.

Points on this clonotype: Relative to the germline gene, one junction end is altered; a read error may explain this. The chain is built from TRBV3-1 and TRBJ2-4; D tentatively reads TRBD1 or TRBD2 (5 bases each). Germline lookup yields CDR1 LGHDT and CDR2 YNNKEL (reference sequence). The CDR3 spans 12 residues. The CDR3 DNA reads TGTGCCAGCAGCCAAGTTCGAGGGGAGTGGTCTTTC. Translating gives CASSQVRGEWSF.

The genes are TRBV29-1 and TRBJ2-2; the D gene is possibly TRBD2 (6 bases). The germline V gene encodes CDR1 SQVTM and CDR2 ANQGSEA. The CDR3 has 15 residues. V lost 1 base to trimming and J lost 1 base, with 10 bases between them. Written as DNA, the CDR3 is TGCAGCGTTGAAGGGGGACTCTTGAACACCGGGGAGCTGTTTTTT. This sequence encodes CSVEGGLLNTGELFF.

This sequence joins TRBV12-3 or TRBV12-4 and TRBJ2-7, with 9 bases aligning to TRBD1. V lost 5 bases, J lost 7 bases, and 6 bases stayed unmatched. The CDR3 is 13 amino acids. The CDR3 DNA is TGTGCCAGCAGTAAAACAGGGGGCCGGGAGCAGTACTTC. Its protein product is CASSKTGGREQYF.

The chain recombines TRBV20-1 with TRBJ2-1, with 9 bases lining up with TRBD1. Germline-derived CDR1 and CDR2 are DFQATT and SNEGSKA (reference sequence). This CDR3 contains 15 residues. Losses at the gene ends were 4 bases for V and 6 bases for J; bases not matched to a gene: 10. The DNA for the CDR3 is TGCAGTGCTACATCCGGGACAGGGCCGATCAATGAGCAGTTCTTC. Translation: CSATSGTGPINEQFF.